The rows below give T cell receptor beta chains drawn from one sample of a study of T cell responses to AZD1222 COVID-19 vaccine. Only in-frame clones appear in the TCRdb table, and some are missing; sequencing was by immunoSEQ multiplex PCR. The data show some 100,000 clones, 90% seen once. The sample in question was peripheral blood, obtained on day 0 of AZD1222 vaccination. These receptor sequences come from an adult in good health. Both conserved end residues are part of each CDR3. The D gene is left open where the match is weak. Where a row states a size, it is once, few, many or the class of an expanded clone; other rows omit it.

clone_size j_call v_call d_call cdr3_nt cdr3_aa
- TRBJ1-1 TRBV3-1/TRBV3-2 TRBD1 TGTGCCAGCAGCTACAGACAGGGGAGCACTGAAGCTTTCTTT CASSYRQGSTEAFF
- TRBJ1-5 TRBV2 - TGTGCCAGCACCCTCGGGGGGAGCAATCAGCCCCAGCATTTT CASTLGGSNQPQHF
- TRBJ1-1 TRBV30 - TGTGCCTGGAGTGGCGGATATGGGGTTTGGGGTGAAGCTTTCTTT CAWSGGYGVWGEAFF
- TRBJ2-1 TRBV10-1 - TGCGCCAGCTCCCGGGGGCCCTACAATGAGCAGTTCTTC CASSRGPYNEQFF
- TRBJ2-3 TRBV3-1/TRBV3-2 - TGTGCCAGCAGCCCCCCTCCTTCTGGCACAGATACGCAGTATTTT CASSPPPSGTDTQYF
once TRBJ2-2 TRBV28 TRBD2 TGTGCCAGCAGTCTCACTAGCGGGGTTTACGGGGAGCTGTTTTTT CASSLTSGVYGELFF
- TRBJ2-1 TRBV7-6 TRBD2 TGTGCCAGCAGCTTCCGTCCCTCCGGGGGGAGCTCCTACAATGAGCAGTTCTTC CASSFRPSGGSSYNEQFF
once TRBJ2-5 TRBV5-1 - TGCGCCAGCAGCTTGGATGAGGGGCAAGAGACCCAGTACTTC CASSLDEGQETQYF
- TRBJ2-1 TRBV28 - TGTGCCAGCAGTTTAAATACGCGGGCTATACTAAATGAGCAGTTCTTC CASSLNTRAILNEQFF
- TRBJ2-2 TRBV4-2 TRBD2 TGTGCCAGCAGCGACCGACCTAGCGGATACACCGGGGAGCTGTTTTTT CASSDRPSGYTGELFF
- TRBJ2-2 TRBV11-2 - TGTGCCAGCAGCTCACTCACCGGGGAGCTGTTTTTT CASSSLTGELFF
few TRBJ1-3 TRBV5-6 - TGTGCCAGCAGCCTGTATGGAACAGGGCTGACTGGAAACACCATATATTTT CASSLYGTGLTGNTIYF
- TRBJ1-2 TRBV28 - TGTGCCAGCAGTTTCAATGGCTACACCTTC CASSFNGYTF
- TRBJ1-2 TRBV28 TRBD1 TGTGCCAGCAGTTTAGCCCCCGGGACAGGGGCCAAAGGCTACACCTTC CASSLAPGTGAKGYTF
- TRBJ1-6 TRBV12-3/TRBV12-4 - TGTGCCAGCAGCCCCTCGGGCTCACCCCTCCACTTT CASSPSGSPLHF
- TRBJ1-2 TRBV29-1 - TGCAGCGTCGGGGTAAAATGGGACGGCTACACCTTC CSVGVKWDGYTF
- TRBJ2-3 TRBV3-1/TRBV3-2 TRBD2 TGTGCCAGCAGCCCTAGAACTAGCGGGGGCCCTGGAGATACGCAGTATTTT CASSPRTSGGPGDTQYF
- TRBJ2-7 TRBV19 - TGTGCCAGTAGTATAGCGGGGGGCACCTACGAGCAGTACTTC CASSIAGGTYEQYF
- TRBJ1-5 TRBV5-1 - TGCGCCAGCAGCTTGGGGTGGCCTCTCAATCAGCCCCAGCATTTT CASSLGWPLNQPQHF
- TRBJ1-2 TRBV12-3/TRBV12-4 - TGTGCCAGCAGTTTAAACAGCCAATATGGCTACACCTTC CASSLNSQYGYTF
- TRBJ1-2 TRBV10-3 - TGTGCCATCAGTGAGTCTTTATCTCGTGGCTACACCTTC CAISESLSRGYTF